A single sample gave rise to the 23 T cell receptor beta chains below, sequenced in a study of identical twins. MiXCR, run by TCRdb on the 5' RACE reads, gives a single entry per CDR3 protein. The top ten hold around 0.3% of the sample, which has roughly 1.6 million distinct CDR3 sequences, roughly a third seen once. Sequenced material: cord blood. Receptors were obtained from a newborn girl in good health.

V usage is TRBV28 and J usage is TRBJ1-2; 7 bases match TRBD1. The CDR3 is made up of 12 amino acids. Germline lookup yields CDR1 MDHEN and CDR2 SYDVKM. The junction had 2 bases not matched to a gene; V was cut back by 8 bases and J by 2 bases. The CDR3 sequence is CASEGQNYGYTF. The CDR3 DNA follows: TGTGCCAGCGAGGGACAGAACTATGGCTACACCTTC.

This chain connects TRBV7-6 to TRBJ2-3, with TRBD2 identical over 16 bases. The CDR3 sequence is 17 residues long. The trim removed 5 bases at V and 4 bases at J, leaving 6 bases unmatched. Per germline, CDR1 SGHVS and CDR2 FNYEAQ. CDR3 DNA: TGTGCCAGCAGCGCGGGACTAGCGGGAGGGAGGTCAGATACGCAGTATTTT. This translates into CASSAGLAGGRSDTQYF.

About this clonotype: One junction end disagrees with the germline gene, perhaps due to a read error. The rearrangement joins TRBV7-2 to TRBJ2-7, with D perhaps TRBD1 or TRBD2 (5 bases each). The CDR3 runs 15 residues. Germline V gives CDR1 SGHTA, CDR2 FQGNSA. CDR3 residues: CASSLARVGTGELYF. The CDR3 DNA reads as TGTGCCAGCAGCTTAGCGCGTGTGGGGACCGGGGAGCTGTACTTC.

The chain uses TRBV29-1 and TRBJ2-1, with D unclear. Germline assignment: CDR1 SQVTM and CDR2 ANQGSEA. The CDR3 is 10 residues long. Trimming removed 5 bases at V and 8 bases at J, with 7 bases between. CDR3 region: CSVRGDEQFF. The CDR3 nucleotides read TGCAGCGTTCGTGGGGATGAGCAGTTCTTC.

The chain has TRBV4-1 and TRBJ2-3; 8 nucleotides line up with TRBD2. V was pared by 3 bases and J by 0 bases, with 20 bases of the junction left unmatched. CDR1 MGHRA and CDR2 YSYEKL come from the germline V gene. CDR3 length: 21 residues. The CDR3 loop is CASSHRGSRGVSGVSTDTQYF. The DNA for the CDR3 is TGCGCCAGCAGCCATCGAGGATCGAGGGGAGTTAGCGGGGTCAGCACAGATACGCAGTATTTT.

For this clonotype: A read error may explain this, as a much larger clone is one base away. CDR3 sequence reads: CASSLRQGGTYNEQYF. CDR3 DNA sequence: TGTGCCAGCAGCCTAAGACAGGGAGGAACCTACAATGAGCAGTACTTC. The chain is built from TRBV12-3 or TRBV12-4 and TRBJ2-7, with a weak D call TRBD1 (7 bases). With 6 bases removed from V and 7 bases from J, the gap between germline ends came to 25 bases. The CDR3 spans 16 residues.

This clonotype showed up just a few times. The chain carries TRBV20-1 and TRBJ2-1; either TRBD1 or TRBD2 may fit D (6 bases each). The CDR3 sequence is 14 residues long. The ends were cut back, 6 bases at V and 8 bases at J, with 20 bases in the middle. Germline values: CDR1 DFQATT, CDR2 SNEGSKA (reference sequence). CDR3 in amino acids: CSAPSGAPQDEQFF. For the CDR3, the DNA is TGCAGTGCCCCATCGGGGGCACCTCAGGATGAGCAGTTCTTC.

Turning to this clonotype: Relative to the germline gene, one junction end is altered; a read error may explain this. The chain joins TRBV2 to TRBJ2-7; D ambiguous. The germline gives CDR1 SNHLY, CDR2 FYNNEI. The length of the CDR3 is 12 residues. The CDR3 is CASWQSSHEQYF. CDR3 nucleotide sequence: TGTGCCAGCTGGCAAAGCTCCCACGAGCAGTACTTC.

In this sample, this clonotype turned up a few times. The V and J genes are TRBV28 and TRBJ2-7; 7 bases line up with TRBD2. Germline loops: CDR1 MDHEN, CDR2 SYDVKM. The CDR3 covers 17 residues. J gave up 2 bases and V 3 bases, and 13 bases lay outside the gene matches. The CDR3 sequence is CASSFLLALNPTYEQYF. DNA for the CDR3: TGTGCCAGCAGTTTTCTACTAGCGCTTAACCCTACCTACGAGCAGTACTTC.

This clonotype was recorded at least ten times. This sequence joins TRBV5-1 and TRBJ2-5, with 9 positions matching TRBD2. V lost 1 base and J lost 1; bases outside the gene matches: 2. The CDR3 totals 15 residues. Germline V CDR1 and CDR2: SGHRS, YFSETQ. The chain's CDR3 is CASSLLLAGQETQYF. CDR3 DNA: TGCGCCAGCAGCTTGCTACTAGCGGGCCAAGAGACCCAGTACTTC.

The chain couples TRBV10-3 to TRBJ2-3; possibly TRBD2 for D (6 bases). CDR3 length: 14 amino acids. V was cut by 3 bases and J by 1 base, with 8 bases left in between. Germline V gene sequence: CDR1 ENHRY, CDR2 SYGVKD. The CDR3 DNA is TGTGCCATCAGTGACGCTAGCGGCACAGATACGCAGTATTTT. This translates into CAISDASGTDTQYF.

Only a few counts were recorded for this clonotype. The J gene is TRBJ2-5, the V gene TRBV7-2; 9 bases match TRBD2. Germline CDR1 and CDR2: SGHTA and FQGNSA. J was trimmed by 4 bases and V by 3 bases; bases with no gene match: 6. The CDR3 contains 15 residues. DNA of the CDR3: TGTGCCAGCAGCTTTACGGGACTAGCAGGAGAGACCCAGTACTTC. Protein product: CASSFTGLAGETQYF.

In its sample, this clonotype was seen a few times. The V gene is TRBV20-1, the J gene TRBJ1-1; 9 bases map to TRBD1. Germline V gene sequence: CDR1 DFQATT, CDR2 SNEGSKA (reference sequence). Losses at the gene ends were 0 bases for V and 1 base for J; bases not matched to a gene: 12. The CDR3 is 18 amino acids. Here the CDR3 reads CSARDPRQGGKENTEAFF. CDR3 DNA: TGCAGTGCTAGAGATCCTCGACAGGGGGGTAAGGAGAACACTGAAGCTTTCTTT.

V and J are TRBV5-1 and TRBJ2-6, with 12 bases fitting TRBD1. The J segment lost 3 bases and the V segment lost 4 bases, leaving 8 bases of the junction unmatched. Germline V gene data show CDR1 as SGHRS and CDR2 as YFSETQ. The CDR3 has 18 amino acids. In nucleotides, the CDR3 is TGCGCCAGCAGCCGGGGGACAGGGGGCTTTTTTGGGGCCAACGTCCTGACTTTC. Translation: CASSRGTGGFFGANVLTF.

A few counts support this clonotype. This chain connects TRBV20-1 to TRBJ2-3; a weak D match, TRBD1 (6 bases). Germline CDR1 is DFQATT and CDR2 is SNEGSKA (reference sequence). The length of the CDR3 is 14 residues. V dropped 6 bases and J dropped 0 bases, with 13 bases sitting between them. The CDR3 region has the DNA TGCAGTGCCTGCAGGGGTATGAGCACAGATACGCAGTATTTT. This codes for CSACRGMSTDTQYF.

As for this clonotype: At one of its ends the junction is not consistent with the germline gene, which may arise from a read error. The chain's CDR3 is CASSLIGTKAFF. DNA of the CDR3: TGTGCCAGCAGCTTAATTGGCACTAAAGCTTTCTTT. This chain links TRBV7-2 with TRBJ1-1; D is unresolved. The CDR3 covers 12 residues. CDR1 SGHTA and CDR2 FQGNSA come from the germline V gene.

CDR3 bases: TGTGCCAGCACCAACACCCGGACAAGGGAGGGCTACACCTTC. Its protein product is CASTNTRTREGYTF. The rearrangement uses TRBV12-3 or TRBV12-4 and TRBJ1-2; a weak D match, TRBD1 (5 bases). CDR3 size: 14 residues. V gave up 7 bases and J gave up 8 bases, with 20 bases separating them.

The chain employs TRBV29-1 and TRBJ1-2, with D possibly being TRBD1 (5 bases). Per the germline V gene, CDR1 is SQVTM and CDR2 is ANQGSEA. This CDR3 spans 13 amino acids. V was clipped by 4 bases and J by 4 bases, with 13 bases between them. For the CDR3, the DNA is TGCAGCGTTGGAAGGGGAGGGGCCTATGGCTACACCTTC. Translation: CSVGRGGAYGYTF.

The chain carries TRBV28 and TRBJ2-5; tentatively, D is TRBD2 (6 bases). The germline gives CDR1 MDHEN, CDR2 SYDVKM. Trimming shortened V by 6 bases and J by 2 bases, and 10 bases separated the two germline ends. The CDR3 has 13 amino acids. Here the CDR3 reads CASRIGGQETQYF. The CDR3 region has the DNA TGTGCCAGCAGAATAGGAGGGCAAGAGACCCAGTACTTC.

This clonotype was found a few times. The rearrangement uses TRBV7-6 and TRBJ1-6, with D perhaps TRBD1 (6 bases). The CDR3 covers 17 residues. V lost 2 bases to trimming and J lost 6 bases, with 17 bases between them. The germline CDR1 and CDR2 sequences are SGHVS and FNYEAQ. CDR3 coding DNA: TGTGCCAGCAGCTTAAGGCCCCCGGGACAAACTAATTCACCCCTCCACTTT. It yields the protein CASSLRPPGQTNSPLHF.

The gene calls are TRBV5-1 and TRBJ1-5; unclear D gene. The germline V and J ends were trimmed by 0 bases and 3 bases, with 10 bases remaining between them. The germline V gene encodes CDR1 SGHRS and CDR2 YFSETQ. The CDR3 totals 15 residues. CDR3 sequence: CASSLGGFYNQPQHF. The CDR3 nucleotides read TGCGCCAGCAGCTTGGGGGGATTCTACAATCAGCCCCAGCATTTT.

In its sample, this clonotype was seen a few times. The chain links TRBV4-1 to TRBJ2-1, with 7 bases matching TRBD2. After removal of 4 bases from V and 5 bases from J, the junction contained 11 bases not matched to a gene. CDR3 length: 16 residues. Germline V lookup: CDR1 MGHRA, CDR2 YSYEKL. The CDR3 is CASSPKGIAGNNEQFF. The CDR3 nucleotides read TGCGCCAGCAGCCCCAAGGGAATAGCGGGTAACAATGAGCAGTTCTTC.

The V call is TRBV24-1, the J call TRBJ2-4, with a tentative D call TRBD2 (6 bases). The CDR3 contains 17 residues. V lost 4 bases to trimming and J lost 0 bases, with 15 bases between them. Looked up from germline, CDR1 is KGHDR and CDR2 is SFDVKD. CDR3 coding DNA: TGTGCCACCAGTGACAAACCCGGACTACCAGCCAAAAACATTCAGTACTTC. As protein: CATSDKPGLPAKNIQYF.